A single sample is the source of the 23 T cell receptor beta chains below, sequenced in a study of blood T cell repertoires in COVID-19. Method: immunoSEQ multiplex PCR; TCRdb's copy keeps in-frame clones and lacks some. In the table there are 50,000 to 55,000 clones, approximately 90% of which are singletons. The sequenced material came from peripheral blood. The receptors stem from a man older than 75 with acute or convalescent COVID-19.

The rearrangement uses TRBV6-5 and TRBJ2-2; 7 nucleotides align to TRBD1. Germline V lookup: CDR1 MNHEY, CDR2 SVGAGI. The V and J ends lost 6 bases and 1 base, in that order; junction bases with no gene match: 5. The CDR3 sequence is 15 residues long. The CDR3: CASSRRDRNTGELFF. For the CDR3, the DNA is TGTGCCAGCAGCCGCCGGGACAGGAACACCGGGGAGCTGTTTTTT.

The V and J genes are TRBV7-8 and TRBJ2-3; the match to TRBD1 covers 7 bases. Germline CDR1 is SGHVS and CDR2 is FQNEAQ. Trimming cost V 5 bases and J 2 bases; bases outside gene matches: 7. This CDR3 region has 15 residues. The CDR3 protein is CASSKQGQFTDTQYF. CDR3 bases: TGTGCCAGCAGCAAACAGGGGCAATTCACAGATACGCAGTATTTT.

This clone was detected only a few times. Germline and junction disagree at one end, which may indicate a read error. V gene TRBV6-5 combines with J gene TRBJ1-4; 7 bases align to TRBD1. The germline V gene has CDR1 MNHEY and CDR2 SVGAGI. This CDR3 is 14 amino acids long. CDR3 DNA: TGTGCCGTCCATACACGGACAGGAGATCGCCGCGGGTCTTTT. As protein: CAVHTRTGDRRGSF.

The chain has TRBV12-3 or TRBV12-4 and TRBJ1-4; no clear D gene. V lost 3 bases to trimming and J lost 8 bases, with 10 bases between them. This CDR3 contains 13 residues. The CDR3 DNA reads TGTGCCAGCAGTTTCTATGGTAGAGAAAAACTGTTTTTT. Protein product: CASSFYGREKLFF.

V gene TRBV19 combines with J gene TRBJ1-4, with D possibly TRBD1 on 6 matching bases. Germline V gene sequence: CDR1 LNHDA, CDR2 SQIVND (reference sequence). V gave up 5 bases and J gave up 8 bases, with 12 bases separating them. The length of the CDR3 is 13 residues. DNA of the CDR3: TGTGCCAGTAGTCTACAGGGACGGGAAAAACTGTTTTTT. This encodes CASSLQGREKLFF.

The chain joins TRBV9 to TRBJ1-3; 11 bases line up with TRBD1. V trimming: 0 bases; J trimming: 11 bases; junction bases outside the gene matches: 13. Germline values: CDR1 SGDLS, CDR2 YYNGEE. The CDR3 spans 17 residues. The DNA for the CDR3 is TGTGCCAGCAGCGTAGCGGACAGGGGGCGATCGCCGGCCCCCATATATTTT. Residues: CASSVADRGRSPAPIYF.

This chain uses TRBV7-9 with TRBJ1-3; tentatively, D is TRBD1 (5 bases). V was trimmed by 3 bases and J by 5 bases, leaving 14 bases between them. CDR1 SEHNR and CDR2 FQNEAQ come from the germline V gene (reference sequence). The CDR3 runs 15 residues. The CDR3 DNA follows: TGTGCCAGCAGCTTGGCTGGGGCCTGGAGAAACACCATATATTTT. This translates into CASSLAGAWRNTIYF.

The gene calls are TRBV10-2 and TRBJ2-1; 7 bases map to TRBD1. V lost 2 bases to trimming and J lost 6 bases; unmatched junction nucleotides: 7. Germline V gene lookup returns CDR1 WSHSY and CDR2 SAAADI. The CDR3 has 15 amino acids. The CDR3 here is CASSEDRQGPNEQFF. In DNA form, the CDR3 reads TGCGCCAGCAGTGAGGACCGACAGGGCCCCAATGAGCAGTTCTTC.

This clone was seen once. The V gene is TRBV6-5, the J gene TRBJ2-7; TRBD1 might be the D (5 bases). Germline CDR1 MNHEY, CDR2 SVGAGI. V dropped 5 bases and J dropped 3 bases, with 8 bases sitting between them. The CDR3 runs to 12 residues. Here the CDR3 reads CASSKTDYEQYF. The CDR3 nucleotides are TGTGCCAGCAGTAAGACAGACTACGAGCAGTACTTC.

Concerning this clone: The junction and the germline gene differ at one end; a read error may be behind it. The CDR3: CASSNSLDRAAIGYTF. The CDR3 coding sequence is TGTGCCAGCAGTAACTCGCTGGACAGGGCGGCGATCGGCTACACCTTC. The V and J genes are TRBV6-6 and TRBJ1-2; 8 nucleotides line up with TRBD1. Germline-derived CDR1 and CDR2 are MNHNY and SVGAGI (reference sequence). This CDR3 contains 16 residues.

A note on this clone: The junction and the germline gene differ at one end; a read error may be behind it. This chain uses TRBV7-7 with TRBJ2-5, with 10 bases fitting TRBD1. Germline V gene lookup returns CDR1 SSHAT and CDR2 FNYEAQ (reference sequence). The CDR3 extends over 16 amino acids. This CDR3 is CASSHGDRGGQETQYF. In DNA form, the CDR3 reads TGTGCTAGCAGCCACGGGGACAGGGGAGGGCAAGAGACCCAGTACTTC.

The table lists this clone with a count of one. The gene calls are TRBV30 and TRBJ1-1; a possible D gene is TRBD1 (6 bases). CDR1 GTSNPN and CDR2 SVGIG come from the germline V gene (reference sequence). The CDR3 has 15 residues. V was pared by 0 bases and J by 4 bases, with 15 bases between. The DNA for the CDR3 is TGTGCCTGGAGTGTGGGGGCAGGGGCAGGCACTGAAGCTTTCTTT. Its translation: CAWSVGAGAGTEAFF.

The CDR3 loop reads CASTLAYQPTVHSPLHF. In DNA, the CDR3 is TGTGCCAGCACCTTAGCGTATCAGCCGACGGTCCATTCACCCCTCCACTTT. The rearrangement joins TRBV9 to TRBJ1-6; D unclear. The CDR3 totals 17 residues. V was cut by 6 bases and J by 8 bases, with 24 bases left in between. Germline CDR1 is SGDLS and CDR2 is YYNGEE.

The V and J genes are TRBV19 and TRBJ2-5; 12 bases agree with TRBD2. This CDR3 has 17 residues. Trimming at V came to 4 bases and at J to 3 bases, leaving 9 bases not matched to a gene. Germline CDR1 LNHDA, CDR2 SQIVND (reference sequence). Written as DNA, the CDR3 is TGTGCCAGTAGTAAGACTAGCGGGGGCTGGCGGAAAGAGACCCAGTACTTC. It encodes CASSKTSGGWRKETQYF.

This chain joins TRBV19 and TRBJ2-7; TRBD1 aligns across 11 bases. This CDR3 region has 18 residues. Germline CDR1 reads LNHDA; CDR2 reads SQIVND (reference sequence). The V gene end was trimmed by 6 bases and the J gene end by 3 bases; junction bases not matched to a gene: 16. The CDR3 nucleotides are TGTGCCAGTAGGAAAAAAGGACAGGGGGCTACCATACTCTACGAGCAGTACTTC. Protein sequence: CASRKKGQGATILYEQYF. Full variable domain (missing parts from reference TRBV19 and TRBJ2-7): DGGITQSPKYLFRKEGQNVTLSCEQNLNHDAMYWYRQDPGQGLRLIYYSQIVNDFQKGDIAEGYSVSREKKESFPLTVTSAQKNPTAFYLCASRKKGQGATILYEQYFGPGTRLTVT.

The V gene is TRBV12-3 or TRBV12-4, the J gene TRBJ1-2, with D perhaps matching TRBD1 (6 bases). V was pared by 4 bases and J by 7 bases, with 10 bases between. The CDR3 length is 12 residues. Written as DNA, the CDR3 is TGTGCCAGCAGTTACGGGACACTTGGCTACACCTTC. Protein sequence: CASSYGTLGYTF.

The chain carries TRBV18 and TRBJ1-1; TRBD1 aligns across 8 bases. Germline V gene data show CDR1 as KGHSH and CDR2 as LQKENI. J gave up 1 base and V 1 base, and 14 bases lay outside the gene matches. The CDR3 sequence is 19 residues long. The CDR3 nucleotides are TGTGCCAGCTCACCACTGGGGCCAGGGGGCGCGGGGAGGAACACTGAAGCTTTCTTT. Amino acids: CASSPLGPGGAGRNTEAFF.

The chain recombines TRBV6-5 with TRBJ1-4; TRBD1 matches at 10 bases. Germline V lookup: CDR1 MNHEY, CDR2 SVGAGI. V gave up 4 bases and J gave up 6 bases; unmatched junction bases: 5. This CDR3 spans 15 amino acids. In nucleotides, the CDR3 is TGTGCCAGCAGTTCCACGGGACAGGGGCATGAAAAACTGTTTTTT. It codes for CASSSTGQGHEKLFF.

This clone appeared a few times. The chain has TRBV5-1 and TRBJ1-2; D is perhaps TRBD1 (5 bases). The germline V and J ends were trimmed by 4 bases and 3 bases, with 16 bases remaining between them. This CDR3 is built from 15 residues. Germline assignment: CDR1 SGHRS and CDR2 YFSETQ. The CDR3 DNA reads TGCGCCAGCAGCCACGACAGACCAACAGACTATGGCTACACCTTC. This gives the protein CASSHDRPTDYGYTF.

CDR3 nucleotides: TGTGCCAGCAGCTTAGTGTCGAGGGCGGGGGCAAACACCGGGGAGCTGTTTTTT. It is translated as CASSLVSRAGANTGELFF. The rearrangement links TRBV7-2 to TRBJ2-2; D is perhaps TRBD2 (7 bases). The length of the CDR3 is 18 residues. The germline CDR1 and CDR2 sequences are SGHTA and FQGNSA. The V end lost 1 base, the J end lost 2 bases, and 17 bases lay between the germline ends.

The chain uses TRBV6-6 and TRBJ1-4; no clear D. The germline CDR1 and CDR2 sequences are MNHNY and SVGAGI (reference sequence). The V and J ends lost 0 bases and 7 bases respectively, with 9 bases between them. The CDR3 extends over 14 amino acids. The CDR3 bases are TGTGCCAGCAGTTACTCGAACGAGGGTGAAAAACTGTTTTTT. Translation: CASSYSNEGEKLFF.

The rearrangement joins TRBV7-9 to TRBJ2-2, with 7 bases fitting TRBD1. There are 16 residues in the CDR3. After removal of 8 bases from V and 1 base from J, the junction contained 10 bases not matched to a gene. Germline V gene data show CDR1 as SEHNR and CDR2 as FQNEAQ (reference sequence). CDR3 loop: CASQIRGGRNTGELFF. As DNA, the CDR3 is TGTGCCAGCCAAATTAGAGGGGGCCGGAACACCGGGGAGCTGTTTTTT.

The rearrangement uses TRBV11-2 and TRBJ2-5; D is possibly TRBD1 (6 bases). With 5 bases removed from V and 5 bases from J, the gap between germline ends came to 21 bases. From germline, CDR1 is SGHAT and CDR2 FQNNGV. The CDR3 is 16 residues long. This chain's CDR3 is CASSPRRVYRAETQYF. For the CDR3, the DNA is TGTGCCAGCAGCCCCCGGCGGGTCTACAGGGCTGAGACCCAGTACTTC.